What follows is one TCR beta chain and its context. This clone appeared a few times. Its antigen is not yet known. No base qualities exist here, and no much larger clone lies one base off it. Participants in the prospective study were aged roughly 18 to 95 years, lived in about two dozen United States geographic areas, and enrolled through a virtual design. To assign participants to cohorts, the prospective study relied on clinical history that participants themselves reported in a screening survey and a study questionnaire. Recovered participants in ImmuneRACE Cohort 3 were defined by two consecutive negative NP/OP PCR tests, clearance by a healthcare professional, or resolution of symptoms. In the prospective study, mobile phlebotomists collected whole blood, serum and a nasopharyngeal or oropharyngeal swab from each participant. Participants in the prospective study had the option to provide additional blood draws and questionnaires over an approximately 2-month period. Blood samples from the prospective study were shipped frozen or at room temperature prior to DNA extraction.

This sample was included in a study of blood T cell repertoires in COVID-19 (dated by TCRdb to the early 2020s). Context from the whole study: Samples from collaborators originated in the United States, Italy and Spain and spanned both the acute and convalescent phases of COVID-19. The material from the prospective study consisted of cDNA or gDNA derived from T cells, B-cell-depleted T cells, or PBMCs. Where available, HLA class I and class II types were obtained from metadata supplied by the sample provider rather than from assay-based typing. Deeply sampled blood TCRbeta repertoires from subjects exposed to, actively infected with, or recovered from COVID-19 were included in the dataset. Sample metadata almost always included a de-identified subject ID, COVID-19 status, age in years and sex. The repertoires were made available in a free public database intended to serve as a resource for research on the immune response to SARS-CoV-2. Samples came from the ongoing ImmuneRACE study (first 160 participants) plus 1,254 subjects from 6 global collaborators. Paper-wide results and their limitations: How much clinical and demographic metadata was included differed by source and by participant, and the metadata was provided uncurated.

V and J are truncated by 6 bases and 3 bases respectively, leaving an intervening sequence of 9 bases. CDR1 MNHEY and CDR2 SVGAGI are derived from the germline V gene. The CDR3 starts with the cysteine, ends with the phenylalanine, and has 12 residues. Only the CDR3 DNA stays, 36 bases, in frame from base 1. TCRbeta CDR3 regions were amplified from genomic DNA using the immunoSEQ Assay, a bias-controlled multiplex PCR. For the original study's pipeline: The number of nucleated cells in each sample was estimated from the amplification of reference gene primers within the assay. To quantify the absolute abundance of each unique TCRbeta CDR3 rearrangement, sequence reads were collapsed and filtered. Productive Simpson clonality was computed per sample as the square root of Simpson's diversity index over productive rearrangements. This is the immuneACCESS table as TCRdb keeps it, with only in-frame sequences that have V and J called. A part of the clones is gone; compared with another copy, unresolved V genes explain less than half, and the rest is unexplained. V and J calls plus clone size are reproduced from that table; the DNA served to infer D and trimming. Recorded for this sample are about 220,000 clones; over 75% of them occurred a single time. The ten most abundant clones make up more than 3% of the sample.

The chain uses TRBV6-5 and TRBJ2-7; the D gene lacks a confident call. The specimen sequenced was PBMCs or T cells enriched from blood (not recorded which). The origin of this receptor is a woman aged 55-75 years who had recovered from COVID-19. The nucleotide sequence reads TGTGCCAGCAGGCGAACCGGCTACGAGCAGTACTTC. The encoded protein is CASRRTGYEQYF.